This record looks at one TCR beta chain sequence and its context. What it recognizes is unknown. These data belong to a study of Ad26.COV2.S vaccination and SARS-CoV-2 variants. Findings of the study overall: Whether participants received vaccine or placebo, their non-spike TCR breadth was similar.

Treatment given: some 19 received Ad26.COV2.S at low or high dose, single or two shots; about 5 received placebo; per-sample allocation not given. At day 63 after the first vaccine or placebo injection, samples were drawn. Boston hosted the donor, who was an adult aged 18-55 years. Its platform was an Ad26 vector, and its expressed antigen was Wuhan-strain SARS-CoV-2 spike. The germline gives CDR1 SQVTM, CDR2 ANQGSEA. This CDR3 spans 12 amino acids. Trimming pared 4 bases from V and 8 bases from J, leaving 14 bases between. The protocol was immunoSEQ multiplex PCR, while the TCRdb copy is restricted to in-frame clones and leaves out a portion. In the table there are about 680,000 clones, roughly 90% of which are singletons.

The chain joins TRBV29-1 to TRBJ1-1, with no clear D. Sequences were derived from peripheral blood, sampled in a trial of Ad26.COV2.S vaccine versus placebo. The clonotype was recovered from a person aged 18-60 years who received the Ad26.COV2.S COVID-19 vaccine or a placebo. CDR3 sequence: CSVGSREAEAFF. The CDR3 DNA follows: TGCAGCGTTGGGTCAAGGGAAGCCGAAGCTTTCTTT.